This T cell receptor (beta chain) stems from a study of control samples from healthy donors and cancer patients. This clone came up a few times. Sequencing was performed with immunoSEQ multiplex PCR; in TCRdb, only in-frame clones are kept and a portion is missing. The data show approximately 160,000 clones, around 90% seen once. V lost 6 bases to trimming and J lost 1 base; unmatched junction nucleotides: 5. The CDR3 loop spans 14 amino acids. Per germline, CDR1 SEHNR and CDR2 FQNEAQ (reference sequence). This TCR was recovered from a woman in her thirties or forties in good health. What was sequenced was blood. J is TRBJ1-1 and V is TRBV7-9; 7 positions agree with TRBD1. The CDR3 is CASSPGGANTEAFF. The CDR3 DNA reads as TGTGCCAGCAGTCCAGGGGGGGCGAACACTGAAGCTTTCTTT.